Below, 16 T cell receptor beta chains from the same sample are listed, as sequenced in a study of blood T cell repertoires in COVID-19. The method was immunoSEQ multiplex PCR; TCRdb's version includes in-frame clones alone and lacks a portion of them. The sample has 150,000 to 200,000 clones, approximately 79% seen once. The specimen sequenced was peripheral blood. The origin of the receptors is an elderly woman with acute or convalescent COVID-19.

This clone was observed once. The gene calls are TRBV30 and TRBJ1-5, with D possibly being TRBD1 (5 bases). The germline CDR1 and CDR2 sequences are GTSNPN and SVGIG (reference sequence). Trimming took 2 bases from V and 7 from J, leaving 12 bases between them. This CDR3 contains 13 residues. The CDR3 sequence: CAWSLQEGQPQHF. The CDR3 region has the DNA TGTGCCTGGAGTCTCCAGGAGGGGCAGCCCCAGCATTTT.

This sequence joins TRBV6-2 or TRBV6-3 and TRBJ2-7, with 7 positions matching TRBD2. Germline loops: CDR1 MNHEY, CDR2 SVGEGT. J gave up 4 bases and V 2 bases, and 8 bases lay outside the gene matches. This CDR3 spans 15 amino acids. The DNA of the CDR3 is TGTGCCAGCAGTTACCGGGGGGACCGGGGTTACGAGCAGTACTTC. Amino acids: CASSYRGDRGYEQYF.

This chain uses TRBV15 with TRBJ2-1; D uncertain. Trimming removed 4 bases from V and 10 bases from J, with 17 bases in between. The length of the CDR3 is 14 residues. Germline CDR1 is LNHNV and CDR2 is YYDKDF (reference sequence). This CDR3 reads CATSTRVSLVEQFF. The CDR3 nucleotides read TGTGCCACCAGCACCCGTGTTAGTTTGGTAGAGCAGTTCTTC. Full variable domain (outside the CDR3, taken from reference TRBV15 and TRBJ2-1): DAMVIQNPRYQVTQFGKPVTLSCSQTLNHNVMYWYQQKSSQAPKLLFHYYDKDFNNEADTPDNFQSRRPNTSFCFLDIRSPGLGDTAMYLCATSTRVSLVEQFFGPGTRLTVL.

This chain joins TRBV14 and TRBJ1-3; the D is unclear. The V gene's germline CDR1 is SGHDN and CDR2 FVKESK. The CDR3 loop spans 15 amino acids. V was pared by 0 bases and J by 0 bases, with 6 bases between. CDR3 protein: CASSQDSFSGNTIYF. In DNA form, the CDR3 reads TGTGCCAGCAGCCAAGACAGTTTCTCTGGAAACACCATATATTTT.

This sequence joins TRBV4-2 and TRBJ1-1; no clear D. In germline, CDR1 is LGHNA, CDR2 YNFKEQ. Trimming cost V 1 base and J 2 bases, with 5 bases left between them. CDR3 length: 13 amino acids. In DNA form, the CDR3 reads TGTGCCAGCAGCCAAGCCCCAAACACTGAAGCTTTCTTT. It specifies CASSQAPNTEAFF.

The V call is TRBV7-9, the J call TRBJ2-7, with a weak D call TRBD1 (5 bases). The germline V and J ends were trimmed by 5 bases and 2 bases, with 13 bases remaining between them. The V gene's germline CDR1 is SEHNR and CDR2 FQNEAQ (reference sequence). This CDR3 has 14 residues. CDR3 coding DNA: TGTGCCAGCAGCCCCCGACAGAGACCCTACGAGCAGTACTTC. Its translation: CASSPRQRPYEQYF.

The chain combines TRBV30 with TRBJ1-2, with 8 bases lining up with TRBD1. The CDR3 is 13 amino acids. Trimming cost V 3 bases and J 8 bases; bases outside gene matches: 8. In germline, CDR1 is GTSNPN, CDR2 SVGIG (reference sequence). The CDR3 nucleotides read TGTGCCTGGAGCCCGGACAGGGCCCAAGGCTACACCTTC. Translation gives CAWSPDRAQGYTF.

The J gene is TRBJ2-2, the V gene TRBV27, with 9 bases matching TRBD1. The CDR3 runs to 18 residues. J lost 5 bases, V lost 7 bases, and 17 bases had no gene match. Germline values: CDR1 MNHEY, CDR2 SMNVEV (reference sequence). Here the CDR3 DNA reads TGTGCCAGCACTCATCCCCGGACAGGGGAGGGTAGGACCGGGGAGCTGTTTTTT. It translates to CASTHPRTGEGRTGELFF.

The chain recombines TRBV20-1 with TRBJ2-1; TRBD2 matches at 9 bases. The CDR3 runs 14 residues. Germline-derived CDR1 and CDR2 are DFQATT and SNEGSKA (reference sequence). V shed 3 bases, J shed 9 bases, and the junction held 9 bases outside the gene matches. Written as DNA, the CDR3 is TGCAGTGCTAGTGGCGCGGGGGGGCCTGTTGAGCAGTTCTTC. This gives the protein CSASGAGGPVEQFF.

The count of this clone is one. This chain connects TRBV7-6 to TRBJ2-3; 7 bases line up with TRBD2. This CDR3 is 17 amino acids long. Per germline, CDR1 SGHVS and CDR2 FNYEAQ. V lost 0 bases to trimming and J lost 0 bases; unmatched junction nucleotides: 6. This CDR3 reads CASSLALTGGSTDTQYF. The CDR3 bases are TGTGCCAGCAGCTTAGCCCTGACGGGGGGAAGCACAGATACGCAGTATTTT.

This clone has only one observation. V usage is TRBV7-2 and J usage is TRBJ2-2, with D perhaps matching TRBD2 (6 bases). This CDR3 contains 15 residues. Germline V lookup: CDR1 SGHTA, CDR2 FQGNSA. V was trimmed by 2 bases and J by 5 bases, leaving 12 bases between them. The CDR3 coding sequence is TGTGCCAGCAGCTTATGGTCTGGGGGGACCGGGGAGCTGTTTTTT. It specifies CASSLWSGGTGELFF. Complete variable domain (other parts from reference TRBV7-2 and TRBJ2-2): GAGVSQSPSNKVTEKGKDVELRCDPISGHTALYWYRQSLGQGLEFLIYFQGNSAPDKSGLPSDRFSAERTGGSVSTLTIQRTQQEDSAVYLCASSLWSGGTGELFFGEGSRLTVL.

This chain connects TRBV28 to TRBJ2-7; 9 bases match TRBD1. The V and J ends lost 4 bases and 6 bases, in that order; junction bases with no gene match: 13. CDR1 is MDHEN, CDR2 SYDVKM, per germline. The CDR3 runs to 16 residues. CDR3: CASSSPGQGSNREQYF. Here the CDR3 DNA reads TGTGCCAGCAGTTCCCCGGGACAGGGCTCAAACCGCGAGCAGTACTTC.

This clone appeared a few times. The chain links TRBV2 to TRBJ2-1; D gene unclear. Germline CDR1 is SNHLY and CDR2 is FYNNEI. V lost 5 bases, J lost 13 bases, and 18 bases lay in between. This CDR3 region has 13 residues. CDR3 amino acids: CASSPVDSLIQFF. The CDR3 DNA reads TGTGCCAGCAGTCCCGTCGACTCACTTATTCAGTTCTTC.

This clone came up a few times. The gene calls are TRBV7-6 and TRBJ2-1, with a tentative D call TRBD2 (7 bases). The V and J ends lost 2 bases and 7 bases respectively, with 21 bases between them. The CDR3 has 17 amino acids. Germline-derived CDR1 and CDR2 are SGHVS and FNYEAQ. This CDR3 is CASSLIWGRGGPNEQFF. The CDR3 bases are TGTGCCAGCAGCTTAATTTGGGGGCGGGGAGGGCCAAATGAGCAGTTCTTC.

This chain joins TRBV24-1 and TRBJ2-3, with 8 bases fitting TRBD1. V lost 7 bases and J lost 2; bases outside the gene matches: 7. The CDR3 runs 15 residues. Per germline, CDR1 KGHDR and CDR2 SFDVKD. CDR3 DNA sequence: TGTGCCACCAGAGAGACAGGGGAATCCACAGATACGCAGTATTTT. Translation: CATRETGESTDTQYF.

The chain is built from TRBV6-5 and TRBJ2-5; TRBD2 is a possible D gene (5 bases). Per germline, CDR1 MNHEY and CDR2 SVGAGI. Trimming left V 0 bases short and J 4 bases short, with 15 bases between. CDR3 size: 16 residues. CDR3 in DNA: TGTGCCAGCAGTTACTCAGGTTACGGAGGAGGAGAGACCCAGTACTTC. It translates to CASSYSGYGGGETQYF.